A selection of T cell receptor beta chains follows, all from one sample in a study of CD4 T cells in relation to SARS-CoV-2 and coronaviruses. Which antigens these TCRs recognize remains unknown. Profiling relied on immunoSEQ multiplex PCR, and the TCRdb table lists in-frame clones only, not all of them. The data contain around 29,000 clones, about 80% of them singletons. The specimen was CD4+ T cells from PBMCs, cultured in vitro. Receptors originate from a human donor in good health. Each CDR3 is given with its conserved first and last residue. D genes are given only for firm matches. The size entry is marked missing in some rows and otherwise reads once, few, many or a size class.

abundance: -
len: 14
j_gene: TRBJ2-7
v_gene: TRBV30
d_gene: -
CDR3aa: CAWSVGGDSYEQYF
CDR3nt: TGTGCCTGGAGTGTCGGAGGGGACTCCTACGAGCAGTACTTC

abundance: -
len: 16
j_gene: TRBJ2-1
v_gene: TRBV7-8
d_gene: TRBD2
CDR3aa: CASSTEGTSGINEQFF
CDR3nt: TGTGCCAGCAGCACGGAGGGGACTAGCGGGATAAATGAGCAGTTCTTC

abundance: -
len: 15
j_gene: TRBJ2-3
v_gene: TRBV5-5
d_gene: -
CDR3aa: CASSLDGSSTDTQYF
CDR3nt: TGTGCCAGCAGCTTGGACGGGAGTAGCACAGATACGCAGTATTTT

abundance: -
len: 14
j_gene: TRBJ2-7
v_gene: TRBV5-1
d_gene: -
CDR3aa: CASSTSGTAYEQYF
CDR3nt: TGCGCCAGCAGCACCTCGGGGACTGCTTACGAGCAGTACTTC

abundance: once
len: 15
j_gene: TRBJ1-3
v_gene: TRBV7-2
d_gene: -
CDR3aa: CASSLVPRAGNTIYF
CDR3nt: TGTGCCAGCAGCTTAGTTCCGAGGGCTGGAAACACCATATATTTT

abundance: -
len: 16
j_gene: TRBJ2-7
v_gene: TRBV10-2
d_gene: -
CDR3aa: CAVIVGTGLRSYEQYF
CDR3nt: TGCGCCGTCATAGTCGGTACGGGACTCCGATCCTACGAGCAGTACTTC

abundance: -
len: 16
j_gene: TRBJ2-1
v_gene: TRBV11-3
d_gene: TRBD2
CDR3aa: CASSPSGRVPYNEQFF
CDR3nt: TGTGCCAGCAGTCCGAGCGGGAGAGTCCCCTACAATGAGCAGTTCTTC

abundance: few
len: 19
j_gene: TRBJ2-2
v_gene: TRBV9
d_gene: TRBD2
CDR3aa: CASSVDPGTSGRNTGELFF
CDR3nt: TGTGCCAGCAGCGTAGATCCCGGGACTAGCGGGAGGAACACCGGGGAGCTGTTTTTT

abundance: -
len: 15
j_gene: TRBJ1-1
v_gene: TRBV7-8
d_gene: TRBD1
CDR3aa: CASSFDRVGNTEAFF
CDR3nt: TGTGCCAGCAGCTTCGACAGGGTGGGGAACACTGAAGCTTTCTTT

abundance: -
len: 14
j_gene: TRBJ2-7
v_gene: TRBV2
d_gene: -
CDR3aa: CATRLLGFNYEQYF
CDR3nt: TGTGCCACCCGCTTACTAGGTTTTAATTACGAGCAGTACTTC

abundance: once
len: 15
j_gene: TRBJ2-1
v_gene: TRBV28
d_gene: -
CDR3aa: CASSRETGTYNEQFF
CDR3nt: TGTGCCAGCAGCCGGGAGACAGGGACCTACAATGAGCAGTTCTTC

abundance: few
len: 14
j_gene: TRBJ1-5
v_gene: TRBV6-1
d_gene: TRBD1
CDR3aa: CASSETGVNQPQHF
CDR3nt: TGTGCCAGCAGTGAGACAGGGGTTAATCAGCCCCAGCATTTT

abundance: -
len: 16
j_gene: TRBJ2-7
v_gene: TRBV21-1
d_gene: -
CDR3aa: CASSKPGQGSSYEQYF
CDR3nt: TGTGCCAGCAGCAAGCCGGGACAGGGGAGCTCCTACGAGCAGTACTTC

abundance: -
len: 13
j_gene: TRBJ2-5
v_gene: TRBV12-3/TRBV12-4
d_gene: -
CDR3aa: CASSREGPETQYF
CDR3nt: TGTGCCAGCAGCCGTGAGGGGCCAGAGACCCAGTACTTC

abundance: -
len: 16
j_gene: TRBJ1-1
v_gene: TRBV4-3
d_gene: -
CDR3aa: CASSQDPGHMNTEAFF
CDR3nt: TGCGCCAGCAGCCAAGATCCGGGACATATGAACACTGAAGCTTTCTTT

abundance: -
len: 16
j_gene: TRBJ1-1
v_gene: TRBV6-1
d_gene: -
CDR3aa: CASSEAVGWDYHEAFF
CDR3nt: TGTGCCAGCAGTGAAGCGGTAGGGTGGGATTATCATGAAGCTTTCTTT

abundance: -
len: 15
j_gene: TRBJ2-7
v_gene: TRBV19
d_gene: -
CDR3aa: CASSSPRDNGREQYF
CDR3nt: TGTGCCAGTAGTAGCCCCCGGGACAACGGGAGGGAGCAGTACTTC

abundance: -
len: 13
j_gene: TRBJ2-1
v_gene: TRBV30
d_gene: -
CDR3aa: CAWTTGNYNEQFF
CDR3nt: TGTGCCTGGACCACGGGAAACTACAATGAGCAGTTCTTC

abundance: -
len: 16
j_gene: TRBJ2-1
v_gene: TRBV5-1
d_gene: TRBD2
CDR3aa: CASSLETSGGAGEQFF
CDR3nt: TGCGCCAGCAGCTTGGAAACTAGCGGGGGGGCCGGGGAGCAGTTCTTC

abundance: -
len: 13
j_gene: TRBJ1-1
v_gene: TRBV19
d_gene: -
CDR3aa: CASSPPTGTEAFF
CDR3nt: TGTGCCAGTAGTCCGCCTACGGGCACTGAAGCTTTCTTT

abundance: -
len: 16
j_gene: TRBJ2-2
v_gene: TRBV4-3
d_gene: -
CDR3aa: CASSQPGGPRVGELFF
CDR3nt: TGCGCCAGCAGCCAACCCGGGGGGCCCAGGGTCGGGGAGCTGTTTTTT

abundance: -
len: 15
j_gene: TRBJ2-1
v_gene: TRBV19
d_gene: -
CDR3aa: CASSRDATSYNEQFF
CDR3nt: TGTGCCAGTAGCCGGGACGCTACCTCCTACAATGAGCAGTTCTTC

abundance: -
len: 13
j_gene: TRBJ1-2
v_gene: TRBV5-1
d_gene: TRBD1
CDR3aa: CASSLGTDYGYTF
CDR3nt: TGCGCCAGCAGCTTAGGGACAGACTATGGCTACACCTTC

abundance: -
len: 17
j_gene: TRBJ1-1
v_gene: TRBV18
d_gene: -
CDR3aa: CASSPTNSRASGTEAFF
CDR3nt: TGTGCCAGCTCACCTACTAACTCCCGGGCCTCGGGAACTGAAGCTTTCTTT